The 26 T cell receptor beta chains presented below share a single source sample, sequenced in a study of cytomegalovirus exposure and HLA in healthy donors. With 60 Vbeta and 13 Jbeta primers, the PCR was carried out. Profiled with immunoSEQ multiplex PCR; TCRdb holds only in-frame clones, not every one. The repertoire holds approximately 130,000 clones, with around 82% as singletons. Sequencing used PBMCs. These receptors came from a man aged 45-65 years in good health and CMV-seronegative.

This chain links TRBV29-1 with TRBJ2-6; TRBD1 is a possible D gene (5 bases). V was clipped by 5 bases and J by 2 bases, with 13 bases between them. The germline V gene encodes CDR1 SQVTM and CDR2 ANQGSEA. The CDR3 runs to 15 residues. The CDR3 DNA reads as TGCAGCGTTACCCAGGGTTGGGCTGGGGCCAACGTCCTGACTTTC. It specifies CSVTQGWAGANVLTF. Full variable domain (outside the CDR3, taken from reference TRBV29-1 and TRBJ2-6): SAVISQKPSRDICQRGTSLTIQCQVDSQVTMMFWYRQQPGQSLTLIATANQGSEATYESGFVIDKFPISRPNLTFSTLTVSNMSPEDSSIYLCSVTQGWAGANVLTFGAGSRLTVL.

The chain links TRBV19 to TRBJ2-5, with 8 bases fitting TRBD1. The CDR3 length is 16 residues. V lost 4 bases and J lost 6; bases outside the gene matches: 13. Germline V lookup: CDR1 LNHDA, CDR2 SQIVND (reference sequence). CDR3 sequence reads: CASSRTVTGVVKTQYF. CDR3 DNA sequence: TGTGCCAGTAGTAGAACCGTGACAGGGGTCGTAAAGACCCAGTACTTC.

V is TRBV5-1 and J is TRBJ2-2; 8 bases fit TRBD2. The CDR3 has 16 amino acids. With V trimmed by 3 bases and J by 2 bases, 6 bases remained unmatched. Per the germline V gene, CDR1 is SGHRS and CDR2 is YFSETQ. This CDR3 is CASSSTSGRNTGELFF. In DNA form, the CDR3 reads TGCGCCAGCAGCTCAACTAGCGGAAGAAACACCGGGGAGCTGTTTTTT.

V usage is TRBV5-5 and J usage is TRBJ2-7; a possible D gene is TRBD2 (5 bases). V lost 1 base and J lost 5, with 10 bases in between. Germline assignment: CDR1 SGHKS and CDR2 YYEKEE (reference sequence). The CDR3 sequence is 13 residues long. CDR3 loop: CASSLRGGDEQYF. DNA for the CDR3: TGTGCCAGCAGCTTGCGAGGAGGAGACGAGCAGTACTTC.

The chain joins TRBV6-1 to TRBJ2-3, with 7 bases identical to TRBD2. Germline CDR1 reads MNHNS; CDR2 reads SASEGT. The ends lost 0 bases at V and 3 bases at J; junction bases unmatched: 15. The CDR3 sequence is 19 residues long. CDR3 region: CASSEAVTSGSGKTDTQYF. The CDR3 DNA sequence: TGTGCCAGCAGTGAAGCGGTCACTTCGGGGAGCGGGAAAACAGATACGCAGTATTTT.

The V and J genes are TRBV5-1 and TRBJ1-1; TRBD1 matches at 8 bases. This CDR3 has 15 amino acids. CDR1 SGHRS and CDR2 YFSETQ come from the germline V gene. The ends lost 1 base at V and 3 bases at J; junction bases unmatched: 5. The CDR3 DNA sequence: TGCGCCAGCAGCTTGACAGGGGGTAAGGACACTGAAGCTTTCTTT. Its translation: CASSLTGGKDTEAFF.

CDR3 sequence reads: CASSLAASGMETQYF. Written as DNA, the CDR3 is TGTGCCAGCAGCTTGGCCGCAAGCGGGATGGAGACCCAGTACTTC. V is TRBV5-4 and J is TRBJ2-5; 7 bases are a match to TRBD2. Trimming cost V 0 bases and J 5 bases; bases outside gene matches: 7. The length of the CDR3 is 15 residues. The germline V gene encodes CDR1 SGHNT and CDR2 YYREEE (reference sequence). The whole variable domain, filled in from reference TRBV5-4 and TRBJ2-5, reads ETGVTQSPTHLIKTRGQQVTLRCSSQSGHNTVSWYQQALGQGPQFIFQYYREEENGRGNFPPRFSGLQFPNYSSELNVNALELDDSALYLCASSLAASGMETQYFGPGTRLLVL.

This clone appeared a single time. V and J are TRBV2 and TRBJ1-5; 7 nucleotides match TRBD1. The germline gives CDR1 SNHLY, CDR2 FYNNEI. The CDR3 is made up of 15 amino acids. J was trimmed by 3 bases and V by 2 bases; bases with no gene match: 4. CDR3 protein: CASSEPGQYNQPQHF. The CDR3 region has the DNA TGTGCCAGCAGTGAACCGGGACAGTACAATCAGCCCCAGCATTTT.

The rearrangement links TRBV4-3 to TRBJ2-6, with 13 bases fitting TRBD2. The ends lost 3 bases at V and 3 bases at J; junction bases unmatched: 8. Germline loops: CDR1 LGHNA, CDR2 YSLEER. The CDR3 covers 19 residues. CDR3 sequence: CASSHLGLAGVGGANVLTF. CDR3 in DNA: TGCGCCAGCAGCCACCTAGGACTAGCGGGAGTCGGTGGGGCCAACGTCCTGACTTTC.

The V and J genes are TRBV6-1 and TRBJ2-1; 10 bases map to TRBD2. Looked up from germline, CDR1 is MNHNS and CDR2 is SASEGT. J was trimmed by 8 bases and V by 4 bases; bases with no gene match: 8. The CDR3 runs 15 residues. The CDR3 DNA sequence: TGTGCCAGCAGTGCCAGCGGGAGGGCCTTGTATGAGCAGTTCTTC. Its protein is CASSASGRALYEQFF.

This chain connects TRBV30 to TRBJ2-2; D is ambiguous. The CDR3 is 13 residues long. V was pared by 0 bases and J by 6 bases, with 8 bases between. Germline V lookup: CDR1 GTSNPN, CDR2 SVGIG (reference sequence). The CDR3 DNA sequence: TGTGCCTGGAGTGTAGTTCAGGCCGGGGAGCTGTTTTTT. Its protein is CAWSVVQAGELFF.

This chain uses TRBV28 with TRBJ1-2; unclear D gene. The V and J ends lost 4 bases and 2 bases respectively, with 17 bases between them. CDR3 length: 16 amino acids. Germline V lookup: CDR1 MDHEN, CDR2 SYDVKM. The CDR3 nucleotides read TGTGCCAGCAGTTCCCTTCCCCCCACCCTAAACTATGGCTACACCTTC. Protein: CASSSLPPTLNYGYTF.

This sequence joins TRBV19 and TRBJ2-1, with 7 positions matching TRBD2. V lost 4 bases to trimming and J lost 7 bases; unmatched junction nucleotides: 13. The CDR3 runs to 16 residues. Germline-derived CDR1 and CDR2 are LNHDA and SQIVND (reference sequence). CDR3 sequence: CASSTNPSGLGNEQFF. In nucleotides, the CDR3 is TGTGCCAGTAGTACCAATCCTAGCGGACTGGGGAATGAGCAGTTCTTC.

This rearrangement joins TRBV29-1 to TRBJ1-1; D remains ambiguous. The CDR3 has 13 residues. The V and J ends lost 2 bases and 4 bases respectively, with 11 bases between them. The germline CDR1 and CDR2 sequences are SQVTM and ANQGSEA. Written as DNA, the CDR3 is TGCAGCGTTGAACCAAAACGGGGCACTGAAGCTTTCTTT. Its translation is CSVEPKRGTEAFF.

V is TRBV30 and J is TRBJ2-5, with D tentatively TRBD2 (6 bases). In germline, CDR1 is GTSNPN, CDR2 SVGIG (reference sequence). The CDR3 has 11 residues. The CDR3 sequence is CAGEDQETQYF. CDR3 bases: TGTGCAGGGGAGGACCAAGAGACCCAGTACTTC.

The CDR3 spells CASSPARGEYEQYF. The CDR3 region has the DNA TGTGCCAGCAGCCCTGCGCGGGGGGAATACGAGCAGTACTTC. This chain links TRBV2 with TRBJ2-7; 8 positions agree with TRBD2. The junction had 8 bases not matched to a gene; V was cut back by 6 bases and J by 4 bases. Per the germline V gene, CDR1 is SNHLY and CDR2 is FYNNEI. This CDR3 spans 14 amino acids.

The chain has TRBV30 and TRBJ1-3; D possibly corresponds to TRBD1 (5 bases). The V gene's germline CDR1 is GTSNPN and CDR2 SVGIG (reference sequence). The CDR3 extends over 13 amino acids. V was pared by 2 bases and J by 5 bases, with 10 bases between. CDR3 region: CAWSLTGRNTIYF. The CDR3, as DNA: TGTGCCTGGAGTTTAACAGGAAGAAACACCATATATTTT.

This chain connects TRBV10-3 to TRBJ1-3; D gene unclear. Germline assignment: CDR1 ENHRY and CDR2 SYGVKD. V lost 0 bases, J lost 2 bases, and 8 bases lay in between. CDR3 size: 15 residues. CDR3 DNA sequence: TGTGCCATCAGTGAGTCGTCCGGGACTGGAAACACCATATATTTT. It codes for CAISESSGTGNTIYF.

The CDR3 bases are TGTGCCAGCAGTGAGGATAGCGGGAGACTAGAGACCCAGTACTTC. Translation gives CASSEDSGRLETQYF. The chain joins TRBV2 to TRBJ2-5; 9 bases fit TRBD2. Unmatched junction bases numbered 6, after V lost 3 bases and J lost 4 bases. CDR1 is SNHLY and CDR2 is FYNNEI in the germline V gene. The CDR3 length is 15 residues.

The J gene is TRBJ1-1, the V gene TRBV5-4; D not resolved. This CDR3 region has 16 residues. Germline loops: CDR1 SGHNT, CDR2 YYREEE (reference sequence). Deletions cut 4 bases from V and 2 bases from J, with 18 bases between. CDR3 residues: CASSPKVSTRNTEAFF. The DNA of the CDR3 is TGTGCCAGCAGCCCAAAGGTTAGCACCCGTAACACTGAAGCTTTCTTT. Supplemented by reference TRBV5-4 and TRBJ1-1, the full variable domain reads ETGVTQSPTHLIKTRGQQVTLRCSSQSGHNTVSWYQQALGQGPQFIFQYYREEENGRGNFPPRFSGLQFPNYSSELNVNALELDDSALYLCASSPKVSTRNTEAFFGQGTRLTVV.

This clone was found once. The rearrangement uses TRBV5-3 and TRBJ2-7, with TRBD2 as a possible D gene (7 bases). TRBV5-3 is an ORF for which the function is uncertain. V lost 4 bases to trimming and J lost 0 bases, with 17 bases between them. CDR3 size: 16 residues. The chain's CDR3 is CARSPGRDTSSYEQYF. CDR3 nucleotides: TGTGCCAGAAGCCCAGGGAGGGACACTAGCTCCTACGAGCAGTACTTC.

The gene calls are TRBV25-1 and TRBJ1-3, with 7 bases aligning to TRBD1. CDR1 and CDR2 from the germline V gene are MGHDK and SYGVNS. After removal of 4 bases from V and 4 bases from J, the junction contained 10 bases not matched to a gene. The CDR3 length is 16 residues. In DNA, the CDR3 is TGTGCCAGCAGTGCTCCGTCGACAGGGCGAGGAAACACCATATATTTT. Encoded protein: CASSAPSTGRGNTIYF.

J is TRBJ1-4 and V is TRBV7-6, with 8 positions matching TRBD1. CDR3 length: 14 residues. Unmatched junction bases numbered 5, after V lost 3 bases and J lost 8 bases. CDR1 and CDR2 from the germline V gene are SGHVS and FNYEAQ. The CDR3 loop reads CASSFQGAREKLFF. The CDR3 DNA is TGTGCCAGCAGCTTCCAGGGGGCAAGGGAAAAACTGTTTTTT.

V is TRBV5-4 and J is TRBJ2-5; TRBD2 might be the D (6 bases). This CDR3 contains 13 residues. Germline CDR1 SGHNT, CDR2 YYREEE (reference sequence). The V end was cut by 5 bases, the J end by 2 bases, with 10 bases between. As DNA, the CDR3 is TGTGCCAGCAGTGGCGGGGAGCAAGAGACCCAGTACTTC. As protein: CASSGGEQETQYF.

The chain is built from TRBV10-3 and TRBJ1-4; 8 bases fit TRBD1. Germline V CDR1 and CDR2: ENHRY, SYGVKD. This CDR3 spans 13 amino acids. V gave up 3 bases and J gave up 8 bases; unmatched junction bases: 2. Here the CDR3 reads CAISEQGGEKLFF. DNA of the CDR3: TGTGCCATCAGTGAACAGGGGGGGGAAAAACTGTTTTTT.

Only one count was recorded for this clone. This chain uses TRBV19 with TRBJ2-5; 7 nucleotides line up with TRBD2. The CDR3 contains 13 residues. The V and J ends lost 11 bases and 5 bases, in that order; junction bases with no gene match: 11. Germline V gene sequence: CDR1 LNHDA, CDR2 SQIVND (reference sequence). The CDR3 sequence: CAASGGGVETQYF. CDR3 nucleotide sequence: TGTGCCGCTTCGGGCGGGGGAGTGGAGACCCAGTACTTC.